The 2 T cell receptor beta chains below were found in one sample sequenced in a study of blood T cell repertoires in COVID-19. Clones were read by immunoSEQ multiplex PCR, and TCRdb kept only the in-frame ones, dropping some. This sample carries about 170,000 clones, around 90% of them seen once, and the ten largest clones take 2% to 3%. Sequenced sample: peripheral blood. Receptor source: a woman of 80 years or more with COVID-19, enrolled during active disease.

Regarding this clone: The sample holds other DNA sequences that translate to the same CDR3. The chain uses TRBV18 and TRBJ2-2; maybe TRBD1 (5 bases). CDR1 KGHSH and CDR2 LQKENI come from the germline V gene. V dropped 2 bases and J dropped 4 bases, with 11 bases sitting between them. The CDR3 length is 15 residues. This chain's CDR3 is CASSPRQGGTGELFF. The CDR3 nucleotides are TGTGCCAGCTCACCAAGGCAGGGTGGCACCGGGGAGCTGTTTTTT.

The CDR3 bases are TGTGCCATCAGTGAGTACAGTTCCTACGAGCAGTACTTC. This gives the protein CAISEYSSYEQYF. The chain carries TRBV10-3 and TRBJ2-7; D is uncertain. The CDR3 is 13 amino acids. The V end lost 1 base, the J end lost 1 base, and 5 bases lay between the germline ends. Germline CDR1 is ENHRY and CDR2 is SYGVKD.